This T cell receptor (beta chain) is drawn from a study of T cells expressing NK-cell markers. Study details: Sorted T-cell subsets CD3+CD56+NKG2C+, CD3+CD56+NKG2C- and CD3+CD56-NKG2C+ were TCR beta-sequenced.

Turning to this clonotype: The target antigen is unknown.

Germline CDR1 is SGHKS and CDR2 is YYEKEE (reference sequence). There are 16 residues in the CDR3. After re-calling the 5' RACE reads, TCRdb lists one entry per CDR3 protein, DNA absent. In all, the sample yields 400,000 to 500,000 distinct CDR3 sequences. Study results and caveats: These same clonotypes (in several donors) also led the CD3+CD56-NKG2C+ fraction. As a fraction of CD8+ T cells, dominant NKG2C+ clonotypes reached about 1.0-7.5% in over 5 donors.

The origin of this receptor is a woman aged 18-70 years in good health. Sequenced sample: blood T cells: a sorted CD56 or NKG2C T cell subset, CD4+ or CD8+ T cells, or bulk PBMC T cells (not recorded which). The chain combines TRBV5-5 with TRBJ1-2; lacking DNA, the TRBD1 call made by TCRdb goes unchecked. This CDR3 reads CASSYGTGPTNYGYTF.